This entry lists 19 T cell receptor beta chains sequenced from one sample in a study of Graves' ophthalmopathy and Graves' hyperthyroidism. From RNA, the CDR3 regions of TCR beta chains were amplified and sequenced. HTBI primers were employed in first-round RT-PCR, then a second-round multiplex PCR followed. TCRdb called the multiplex PCR reads again in MiXCR, with one record for every CDR3 protein. The sample lists about 400,000 distinct CDR3 sequences; roughly 21% were seen once. The sequencing sample was made of peripheral blood. All receptors come from a woman in her late teens or twenties with stable Graves' hyperthyroidism.

This chain joins TRBV28 and TRBJ1-2; D ambiguous. CDR3 length: 13 amino acids. The germline V gene encodes CDR1 MDHEN and CDR2 SYDVKM. With 1 base removed from V and 3 bases from J, the gap between germline ends came to 6 bases. The CDR3 DNA follows: TGTGCCAGCAGTTTATTTGGTGACTATGGCTACACCTTC. Protein product: CASSLFGDYGYTF.

This clonotype has a count of ten or more. The J gene is TRBJ1-1, the V gene TRBV24-1; no reliable D call. The CDR3 sequence is 12 residues long. V was cut by 2 bases and J by 7 bases, with 7 bases left in between. Germline lookup yields CDR1 KGHDR and CDR2 SFDVKD. CDR3 residues: CATSDSLGEAFF. CDR3 nucleotides: TGTGCCACCAGTGATTCGCTGGGTGAAGCTTTCTTT.

This clonotype was seen a few times. The V gene is TRBV9, the J gene TRBJ2-7; 8 bases map to TRBD1. J lost 4 bases, V lost 3 bases, and 6 bases had no gene match. This CDR3 comprises 14 residues. Per germline, CDR1 SGDLS and CDR2 YYNGEE. The CDR3 loop is CASSATQGAYEQYF. The CDR3 coding sequence is TGTGCCAGCAGCGCTACCCAGGGGGCTTACGAGCAGTACTTC.

This clonotype was seen repeatedly, ten times or more. The J gene is TRBJ2-5, the V gene TRBV11-2; 10 nucleotides align to TRBD1. Germline V gene data show CDR1 as SGHAT and CDR2 as FQNNGV. V dropped 7 bases and J dropped 3; count of bases not matched to a gene: 5. The CDR3 spans 14 residues. In DNA form, the CDR3 reads TGTGCCAGCAAGAAGGACAGGGGGAAAGAGACCCAGTACTTC. This encodes CASKKDRGKETQYF.

In this sample, this clonotype turned up many times. V is TRBV6-5 and J is TRBJ2-2; 9 bases map to TRBD1. CDR1 MNHEY and CDR2 SVGAGI come from the germline V gene. V shed 0 bases and J 15 bases; nucleotides not matched to a gene: 8. This CDR3 is built from 14 residues. In DNA form, the CDR3 reads TGTGCCAGCAGTTACTCCACCGGGACAGGGAAGGTGTTTTTT. Translating gives CASSYSTGTGKVFF.

This clonotype appeared many times. The rearrangement uses TRBV10-3 and TRBJ2-4; unclear D gene. V was clipped by 4 bases and J by 7 bases, with 11 bases between them. CDR1 ENHRY and CDR2 SYGVKD come from the germline V gene. CDR3 length: 13 residues. CDR3: CAISADSFNIQYF. The CDR3 DNA reads TGTGCCATCAGTGCGGATAGCTTTAACATTCAGTACTTC.

This clonotype was counted at least ten times. The CDR3, as DNA: TGTGCCAGCAGCTTGTGGCAGGCCAACTATGGCTACACCTTC. It is translated as CASSLWQANYGYTF. The rearrangement joins TRBV5-5 to TRBJ1-2, with D unresolved. Per the germline V gene, CDR1 is SGHKS and CDR2 is YYEKEE (reference sequence). This CDR3 comprises 14 residues. Trimming took off 1 base at V and 2 bases at J, with 9 bases between the two ends.

This clonotype showed up many times. The chain is built from TRBV30 and TRBJ1-5; 9 positions agree with TRBD1. V gave up 3 bases and J gave up 3 bases; unmatched junction bases: 6. CDR1 GTSNPN and CDR2 SVGIG come from the germline V gene (reference sequence). This CDR3 is built from 15 residues. The CDR3 reads CAWRPGTGLNQPQHF. For the CDR3, the DNA is TGTGCCTGGAGGCCCGGGACAGGGCTCAATCAGCCCCAGCATTTT.

The chain links TRBV27 to TRBJ2-1; 11 bases map to TRBD2. The CDR3 is 14 amino acids. V was pared by 8 bases and J by 4 bases, with 4 bases of the junction left unmatched. Germline V CDR1 and CDR2: MNHEY, SMNVEV (reference sequence). CDR3 loop: CASRTSGPYNEQFF. The CDR3 DNA reads as TGTGCCAGCCGGACTAGCGGGCCTTACAATGAGCAGTTCTTC.

This clonotype was observed a few times. The V and J genes are TRBV15 and TRBJ1-2, with D perhaps TRBD1 (6 bases). Trimming left V 5 bases short and J 5 bases short, with 18 bases between. Germline CDR1 is LNHNV and CDR2 is YYDKDF (reference sequence). This CDR3 is 15 amino acids long. The CDR3, as DNA: TGTGCCACCAGCGCCGACAGGAATACCCCTTATGGCTACACCTTC. This gives the protein CATSADRNTPYGYTF.

This clonotype appeared many times. The chain couples TRBV29-1 to TRBJ2-7; D might be TRBD1 (6 bases). V was cut by 1 base and J by 1 base, with 20 bases left in between. Germline CDR1 reads SQVTM; CDR2 reads ANQGSEA. The CDR3 length is 17 residues. The CDR3 spells CSVEVPLTGRSSYEQYF. CDR3 DNA sequence: TGCAGCGTTGAAGTTCCCCTGACAGGAAGGTCTTCCTACGAGCAGTACTTC.

This clonotype was counted many times. V is TRBV2 and J is TRBJ2-7; D gene unclear. CDR1 SNHLY and CDR2 FYNNEI come from the germline V gene. CDR3 size: 17 residues. V lost 0 bases and J 2 bases, leaving 17 bases between the germline ends. CDR3 region: CASSEALPHLITYEQYF. As DNA, the CDR3 is TGTGCCAGCAGTGAAGCGCTTCCACACTTAATTACCTACGAGCAGTACTTC.

This clonotype was seen a handful of times. A much larger clone is a single base away; this may be a read error. This rearrangement joins TRBV6-2 or TRBV6-3 to TRBJ2-7; the D call may be TRBD1 or TRBD2 (6 bases each). Trimming cost V 4 bases and J 5 bases, with 15 bases left between them. CDR3 length equals 14 residues. The germline V gene encodes CDR1 MNHEY and CDR2 SVGEGT. The CDR3 loop is CASSCLMGGHEQYF. The CDR3 nucleotides read TGTGCCAGCAGTTGCCTTATGGGGGGCCACGAGCAGTACTTC.

The table lists this clonotype with many counts. The CDR3: CASSLTSGANTGELFF. The CDR3, as DNA: TGTGCCAGCAGCCTAACTAGCGGCGCGAACACCGGGGAGCTGTTTTTT. The chain employs TRBV11-2 and TRBJ2-2; 8 nucleotides match TRBD2. This CDR3 is 16 amino acids long. V lost 5 bases to trimming and J lost 0 bases; unmatched junction nucleotides: 5. The V gene's germline CDR1 is SGHAT and CDR2 FQNNGV.

This clonotype showed up many times. The chain employs TRBV28 and TRBJ1-1; D is perhaps TRBD1 (5 bases). The CDR3 contains 14 residues. V was shortened by 3 bases and J by 4 bases, with 12 bases between the two germline ends. The germline CDR1 and CDR2 sequences are MDHEN and SYDVKM. This CDR3 reads CASSFRGGVTEAFF. CDR3 bases: TGTGCCAGCAGTTTTCGGGGGGGGGTCACTGAAGCTTTCTTT.

The V call is TRBV20-1, the J call TRBJ2-1, with 8 bases that match TRBD2. This CDR3 comprises 15 residues. Per germline, CDR1 DFQATT and CDR2 SNEGSKA (reference sequence). V shed 0 bases, J shed 7 bases, and the junction held 8 bases outside the gene matches. This CDR3 is CSARDLERETNEQFF. In DNA, the CDR3 is TGCAGTGCTAGAGATCTTGAGCGGGAGACAAATGAGCAGTTCTTC.

The genes are TRBV15 and TRBJ2-7; no clear D. The CDR3 is 13 residues long. In germline, CDR1 is LNHNV, CDR2 YYDKDF (reference sequence). Trimming cost V 0 bases and J 2 bases, with 5 bases left between them. The CDR3 here is CATSREGPYEQYF. The CDR3 coding sequence is TGTGCCACCAGCAGAGAAGGCCCCTACGAGCAGTACTTC. Looking up the rest from reference TRBV15 and TRBJ2-7 gives the full variable domain: DAMVIQNPRYQVTQFGKPVTLSCSQTLNHNVMYWYQQKSSQAPKLLFHYYDKDFNNEADTPDNFQSRRPNTSFCFLDIRSPGLGDTAMYLCATSREGPYEQYFGPGTRLTVT.

The chain carries TRBV28 and TRBJ1-2, with 8 positions matching TRBD1. The germline gives CDR1 MDHEN, CDR2 SYDVKM. V lost 6 bases and J lost 9; bases outside the gene matches: 6. The CDR3 has 12 residues. DNA for the CDR3: TGTGCCAGCAGCCGGACAGGGAGAAGCTACACCTTC. Protein sequence: CASSRTGRSYTF.

The chain carries TRBV4-1 and TRBJ2-3; D unclear. The CDR3 is 11 residues long. Trimming took off 3 bases at V and 5 bases at J, with 3 bases between the two ends. Germline V gene data show CDR1 as MGHRA and CDR2 as YSYEKL. The CDR3 DNA reads TGCGCCAGCAGCCACATAGATACGCAGTATTTT. Protein sequence: CASSHIDTQYF.